Following are 18 T cell receptor beta chains from one sample sequenced in a study of blood T cell repertoires in COVID-19. The assay was immunoSEQ multiplex PCR, and TCRdb's table has in-frame clones only and misses some. The repertoire has 190,000 or so clones, roughly 86% of them found once; the top ten carry about 8.6%. Sequencing used PBMCs or T cells enriched from blood (not recorded which). The receptors shown here come from a woman younger than 45 who had recovered from COVID-19.

The chain links TRBV3-1 (or the pseudogene TRBV3-2) to TRBJ2-7; 13 positions agree with TRBD2. J was trimmed by 0 bases and V by 4 bases; bases with no gene match: 9. Germline lookup yields CDR1 LGHDT and CDR2 YNNKEL (reference sequence). This CDR3 comprises 18 residues. Here the CDR3 reads CASSPRLAGGTLSYEQYF. Here the CDR3 DNA reads TGTGCCAGCAGCCCCCGACTAGCGGGAGGAACCCTCTCCTACGAGCAGTACTTC.

The chain carries TRBV5-1 and TRBJ2-4, with D perhaps matching TRBD2 (5 bases). CDR1 is SGHRS and CDR2 is YFSETQ in the germline V gene. The CDR3 length is 18 residues. Trimming cost V 2 bases and J 2 bases, with 20 bases left between them. CDR3 amino acids: CASSLETPGKWTKNIQYF. The CDR3 coding sequence is TGCGCCAGCAGCTTAGAGACACCGGGGAAGTGGACCAAAAACATTCAGTACTTC.

V usage is TRBV25-1 and J usage is TRBJ2-2, with TRBD2 matching 9 bases. The V and J ends lost 4 bases and 4 bases, in that order; junction bases with no gene match: 10. This CDR3 is 17 amino acids long. Germline values: CDR1 MGHDK, CDR2 SYGVNS. CDR3 nucleotide sequence: TGTGCCAGCAGTGGACTGCGGCGGGAGGGCCGCACCGGGGAGCTGTTTTTT. Translation gives CASSGLRREGRTGELFF.

In this sample, this clone turned up a few times. The DNA of the CDR3 is TGTGCCACCGCAACAGGGGTAACCTCCTACGAGCAGTACTTC. Amino acids: CATATGVTSYEQYF. V usage is TRBV27 and J usage is TRBJ2-7; 7 positions agree with TRBD1. The CDR3 length is 14 residues. V gave up 10 bases and J gave up 0 bases; unmatched junction bases: 9. CDR1 and CDR2 from the germline V gene are MNHEY and SMNVEV (reference sequence).

This clone was counted between two and nine times. This chain connects TRBV7-2 to TRBJ1-2; D gene unclear. This CDR3 has 14 amino acids. The germline V and J ends were trimmed by 4 bases and 4 bases, with 13 bases remaining between them. Germline V gene lookup returns CDR1 SGHTA and CDR2 FQGNSA. CDR3 region: CASSSEWTLYGYTF. The CDR3 DNA is TGTGCCAGCAGCTCTGAATGGACTCTCTATGGCTACACCTTC.

The chain employs TRBV30 and TRBJ1-1; D may be TRBD1 (5 bases). Germline-derived CDR1 and CDR2 are GTSNPN and SVGIG (reference sequence). The CDR3 contains 17 residues. The V gene lost 5 bases and the J gene lost 1 base, with 23 bases spanning the gap. The CDR3 loop is CAWQLTWGYSQNTEAFF. CDR3 nucleotides: TGTGCCTGGCAATTGACGTGGGGCTATAGTCAGAACACTGAAGCTTTCTTT.

CDR3 sequence: CASSRGPHSNTEAFF. The CDR3 DNA reads as TGTGCCAGCAGCCGTGGGCCACATTCAAACACTGAAGCTTTCTTT. The chain combines TRBV6-6 with TRBJ1-1; D not resolved. The germline CDR1 and CDR2 sequences are MNHNY and SVGAGI (reference sequence). V lost 6 bases and J lost 2, with 16 bases in between. This CDR3 is 15 amino acids long.

There are a few counts of this clone. The rearrangement links TRBV4-1 to TRBJ1-6, with 8 bases fitting TRBD1. CDR1 and CDR2 (germline): MGHRA, YSYEKL. V lost 0 bases, J lost 8 bases, and 3 bases stayed unmatched. This CDR3 comprises 15 residues. This chain's CDR3 is CASSQEGDRYSPLHF. The CDR3 DNA is TGCGCCAGCAGCCAAGAGGGGGACAGGTATTCACCCCTCCACTTT.

The chain has TRBV18 and TRBJ2-5; 9 nucleotides line up with TRBD2. The V segment lost 1 base and the J segment 5 bases; nucleotides outside the gene matches: 2. This CDR3 has 14 amino acids. The germline V gene has CDR1 KGHSH and CDR2 LQKENI. CDR3 sequence: CASSPLAGEETQYF. The CDR3 DNA is TGTGCCAGCTCACCACTAGCGGGAGAGGAGACCCAGTACTTC.

V and J are TRBV7-8 and TRBJ2-7; TRBD2 is a possible D gene (6 bases). Germline V gene lookup returns CDR1 SGHVS and CDR2 FQNEAQ. This CDR3 contains 14 residues. The V end was cut by 2 bases, the J end by 0 bases, with 8 bases between. The CDR3 here is CASSLRRDSYEQYF. The DNA for the CDR3 is TGTGCCAGCAGCTTACGGCGGGACTCCTACGAGCAGTACTTC.

This clone was seen only once. V is TRBV29-1 and J is TRBJ2-5; D is uncertain. V shed 5 bases and J shed 3 bases, with 7 bases lying between them. The CDR3 has 11 residues. Germline lookup yields CDR1 SQVTM and CDR2 ANQGSEA. CDR3 region: CSVPTKETQYF. The CDR3 bases are TGCAGCGTTCCTACTAAAGAGACCCAGTACTTC.

The chain joins TRBV30 to TRBJ2-3; 9 bases fit TRBD2. Germline V gene sequence: CDR1 GTSNPN, CDR2 SVGIG (reference sequence). The CDR3 sequence is 14 residues long. V lost 2 bases and J lost 3; bases outside the gene matches: 3. The CDR3 region has the DNA TGTGCCTGGAGTCCAGCGGGAGGAACAGATACGCAGTATTTT. As protein: CAWSPAGGTDTQYF.

The rearrangement uses TRBV10-3 and TRBJ2-1; 11 positions agree with TRBD2. V lost 6 bases and J lost 2; bases outside the gene matches: 3. This CDR3 region has 15 residues. The V gene's germline CDR1 is ENHRY and CDR2 SYGVKD. CDR3: CAIRGTSGPYNEQFF. For the CDR3, the DNA is TGTGCCATCAGGGGGACTAGCGGCCCCTACAATGAGCAGTTCTTC.

This chain uses TRBV6-6 with TRBJ2-5, with 12 bases aligning to TRBD2. This CDR3 has 15 residues. V dropped 6 bases and J dropped 5; count of bases not matched to a gene: 7. Germline V gene lookup returns CDR1 MNHNY and CDR2 SVGAGI (reference sequence). The CDR3 nucleotides read TGTGCCAGCAGACCTCGACTAGCGGGAGAGGAGACCCAGTACTTC. Translating it yields CASRPRLAGEETQYF.

The chain has TRBV6-5 and TRBJ2-5; D unresolved. The CDR3 length is 11 residues. Germline V gene lookup returns CDR1 MNHEY and CDR2 SVGAGI. V lost 6 bases and J lost 5, with 7 bases in between. The CDR3 reads CASRVVETQYF. Here the CDR3 DNA reads TGTGCCAGCAGAGTAGTTGAGACCCAGTACTTC.

J is TRBJ2-7 and V is TRBV19, with 13 bases identical to TRBD2. The CDR3 extends over 17 amino acids. V was pared by 0 bases and J by 4 bases, with 6 bases of the junction left unmatched. In germline, CDR1 is LNHDA, CDR2 SQIVND (reference sequence). The CDR3 here is CASSIDHQTSGRYEQYF. The CDR3 bases are TGTGCCAGTAGTATAGATCACCAGACTAGCGGGAGGTACGAGCAGTACTTC.

As for this clone: The identical CDR3 is also encoded by other nucleotide sequences in the sample. The rearrangement joins TRBV6-1 to TRBJ1-1; TRBD1 matches at 7 bases. The germline V gene has CDR1 MNHNS and CDR2 SASEGT. This CDR3 has 13 amino acids. Germline trimming cut 3 bases from V and 5 bases from J; bases unmatched to any gene: 3. This CDR3 reads CASSERGRTEAFF. The CDR3 DNA follows: TGTGCCAGCAGTGAGAGGGGGCGGACTGAAGCTTTCTTT.

The J gene is TRBJ2-7, the V gene TRBV4-2; 7 bases map to TRBD1. Per germline, CDR1 LGHNA and CDR2 YNFKEQ. V shed 1 base and J 3 bases; nucleotides not matched to a gene: 6. The CDR3 sequence is 15 residues long. DNA for the CDR3: TGTGCCAGCAGCCAAGGTTCAGGGGGTGGCTACGAGCAGTACTTC. The encoded protein is CASSQGSGGGYEQYF.